This T cell receptor beta chain was identified in a study of T cell responses to AZD1222 COVID-19 vaccine. Study outcomes and limitations: Dominant at 160-218 and 743-854, vaccine-associated CD4 TCRs also spanned spike. Donors, mostly white British, included more females; clonal diversity was possibly underestimated.

The CDR3 runs 14 residues. Trimming at V came to 4 bases and at J to 3 bases, leaving 5 bases not matched to a gene. CDR1 is SGHDT, CDR2 YYEEEE, per germline. This clone rates as medium-sized (0.01 to 0.1%). Antigen unknown. TCRdb's copy holds only in-frame clones and misses some; the assay was immunoSEQ multiplex PCR. The table has 70,000 to 80,000 clones, 80% to 90% seen once; the top ten hold more than 2%. The receptor was isolated from an adult in good health. The sample in question was peripheral blood, obtained on day 0 of AZD1222 vaccination. The chain has TRBV5-6 and TRBJ1-1; 8 bases are shared with TRBD1. The CDR3 is CASSMDREDTEAFF. For the CDR3, the DNA is TGTGCCAGCAGCATGGACAGGGAGGACACTGAAGCTTTCTTT.